The following is a T cell receptor beta chain sequence with its context. The antigen is undetermined. This entry belongs to a study of cytomegalovirus exposure and HLA in healthy donors. Study conclusions and caveats: Earlier analysis yielded a pattern in which most TCR beta V segments were productive about 87% or about 30% of the time. It was likely that a cluster of highly shared sequence variants was a sequencing artifact.

This CDR3 spans 14 amino acids. CDR1 is LNHDA, CDR2 SQIVND, per germline (reference sequence). V gave up 6 bases and J gave up 5 bases; unmatched junction bases: 7. Vbeta (60) and Jbeta (13) primers were used in the PCR. The repertoire was sequenced with immunoSEQ multiplex PCR; TCRdb's copy has only in-frame clones and lacks some. The sample contains some 160,000 clones, 65% to 90% of which appear only once. At sampling all donors were nominally healthy, likely with unrecorded immune exposures. The chain links TRBV19 to TRBJ1-5; 7 bases line up with TRBD1. The receptor comes from a male donor in good health and CMV-seronegative. Sequencing was performed on PBMCs. CDR3 sequence: CASSPRQGHQPQHF. Written as DNA, the CDR3 is TGTGCCAGTAGCCCTCGACAGGGACATCAGCCCCAGCATTTT.